These T cell receptor beta chains were read from a single sample in a study of CD8 T cells in ankylosing spondylitis. TCRdb re-called the 5' RACE reads with MiXCR, one entry per CDR3 protein. Altogether 250,000 or so distinct CDR3 sequences are present, more than 20% being singletons, with the ten largest covering more than 0.6%. Material for sequencing was blood, either unsorted or a sorted T cell fraction (not recorded which). The receptors shown here come from a male donor with ankylosing spondylitis or in good health (not recorded which). Both conserved end residues are part of each CDR3. A D gene is named only where the DNA matches it firmly. Size values are once, few and many counts, or a class for expanded clones, and some rows have none.

>TRBJ2-7|TRBD2|TRBV2|once
CASSAGTSGTYEQYF
TGTGCCAGCAGTGCCGGGACTAGCGGAACCTACGAGCAGTACTTC
>TRBJ2-7|TRBD1|TRBV3-1|NA
CASSKPRDSEQYF
TGTGCCAGCAGCAAACCAAGGGACAGCGAGCAGTACTTC
>TRBJ2-3|TRBD1|TRBV24-1|NA
CATRGTDPSTDTQYF
TGTGCCACCAGGGGGACAGACCCTAGCACAGATACGCAGTATTTT
>TRBJ1-2|NA|TRBV10-3|many
CAISEMGGSGYTF
TGTGCCATCAGTGAGATGGGGGGCTCTGGCTACACCTTC
>TRBJ1-1|NA|TRBV10-1|NA
CASSDVDTEAFF
TGCGCCAGCAGTGATGTCGACACTGAAGCTTTCTTT
>TRBJ2-1|NA|TRBV20-1|few
CSASSDGEKSYNEQFF
TGCAGTGCTAGTTCGGACGGAGAGAAATCCTACAATGAGCAGTTCTTC
>TRBJ2-7|NA|TRBV20-1|many
CSARVGIGEQYF
TGCAGTGCTAGAGTGGGCATAGGGGAGCAGTACTTC
>TRBJ2-5|NA|TRBV10-3|NA
CATRTPVQKETQYF
TGTGCCACCCGGACTCCCGTCCAAAAAGAGACCCAGTACTTC
>TRBJ2-3|NA|TRBV29-1|NA
CSVEDSRGATQYF
TGCAGCGTTGAAGATTCCCGGGGAGCTACGCAGTATTTT
>TRBJ2-5|NA|TRBV12-3/TRBV12-4|NA
CASSAGGGGGETQYF
TGTGCCAGCAGTGCCGGGGGAGGTGGTGGGGAGACCCAGTACTTC
>TRBJ2-1|NA|TRBV20-1|many
CSARDPISSEQFF
TGCAGTGCTAGAGATCCCATTTCTAGTGAGCAGTTCTTC
>TRBJ1-5|NA|TRBV20-1|NA
CSALGGNNQPQHF
TGCAGTGCTCTAGGGGGTAACAATCAGCCCCAGCATTTT
>TRBJ2-3|NA|TRBV5-1|NA
CASSYPRGGDVIDTQYF
TGCGCCAGCAGCTACCCTCGGGGCGGGGATGTGATAGATACGCAGTATTTT
>TRBJ1-1|NA|TRBV12-3/TRBV12-4|many
CASLDRENTEAFF
TGTGCCAGCCTTGACAGAGAAAACACTGAAGCTTTCTTT
>TRBJ2-1|TRBD1|TRBV10-3|many
CAISAQGQGASYNEQFF
TGTGCCATCAGTGCCCAAGGACAGGGGGCTTCCTACAATGAGCAGTTCTTC
>TRBJ2-5|TRBD1|TRBV20-1|NA
CSARSGGGPLETQYF
TGCAGTGCTAGATCAGGGGGCGGACCCCTAGAGACCCAGTACTTC
>TRBJ2-3|NA|TRBV18|NA
CASSPQGRTDTQYF
TGTGCCAGCTCACCCCAGGGCCGCACAGATACGCAGTATTTT
>TRBJ2-5|TRBD2|TRBV10-3|many
CAISEGLAGGQETQYF
TGTGCCATCAGTGAGGGACTAGCGGGGGGGCAAGAGACCCAGTACTTC
>TRBJ2-1|TRBD1|TRBV24-1|NA
CATSGDRGGWQFF
TGTGCCACCAGTGGGGACAGGGGAGGGTGGCAGTTCTTC
>TRBJ2-5|NA|TRBV20-1|many
CSARVAGQETQYF
TGCAGTGCTAGAGTGGCAGGGCAAGAGACCCAGTACTTC
>TRBJ2-7|NA|TRBV12-3/TRBV12-4|many
CASTPFRGGPAYEQYF
TGTGCCAGCACTCCCTTCAGGGGGGGTCCGGCCTACGAGCAGTACTTC
>TRBJ2-7|TRBD2|TRBV7-2|few
CASSFPGGYEQYF
TGTGCCAGCAGCTTCCCGGGGGGGTACGAGCAGTACTTC
>TRBJ2-5|NA|TRBV6-1|NA
CASSVGTGRKETQYF
TGTGCCAGCAGTGTTGGGACGGGGCGGAAAGAGACCCAGTACTTC
>TRBJ2-2|NA|TRBV18|NA
CARSVGSVTGELFF
TGTGCCCGCTCGGTGGGCTCCGTCACCGGGGAGCTGTTTTTT
>TRBJ2-1|TRBD2|TRBV20-1|NA
CSARAVSGAPSSYNEQFF
TGCAGTGCTAGAGCGGTTAGCGGGGCCCCTAGCTCCTACAATGAGCAGTTCTTC
>TRBJ1-1|NA|TRBV12-3/TRBV12-4|many
CASNYRAPNTEAFF
TGTGCCAGCAACTACCGGGCACCTAACACTGAAGCTTTCTTT
>TRBJ1-2|NA|TRBV28|many
CARTGARRGYGYTF
TGTGCCAGAACGGGAGCACGGAGGGGGTATGGCTACACCTTC
>TRBJ1-1|NA|TRBV12-3/TRBV12-4|few
CASSRTGSSTEAFF
TGTGCCAGCAGCCGAACAGGGTCAAGCACTGAAGCTTTCTTT
>TRBJ2-2|TRBD1|TRBV24-1|few
CATAGQGSGELFF
TGTGCCACCGCCGGACAGGGTAGCGGGGAGCTGTTTTTT
>TRBJ2-7|TRBD1|TRBV29-1|many
CSVERGTGGTYEQYF
TGCAGCGTTGAAAGGGGGACAGGGGGGACCTACGAGCAGTACTTC
>TRBJ1-6|TRBD1|TRBV12-3/TRBV12-4|few
CASKLETGDYNSPLHF
TGTGCCAGCAAGCTAGAAACAGGGGACTATAATTCACCCCTCCACTTT
>TRBJ2-1|TRBD1|TRBV24-1|NA
CATSDGTGNGYNEQFF
TGTGCCACCAGTGATGGGACAGGGAATGGCTACAATGAGCAGTTCTTC
>TRBJ1-2|NA|TRBV12-3/TRBV12-4|many
CASSRGGTSFVDGYTF
TGTGCCAGCAGCCGCGGGGGGACGTCCTTCGTGGATGGCTACACCTTC
>TRBJ1-4|TRBD1|TRBV5-1|NA
CASSPSGGKEEKLFF
TGCGCCAGCAGCCCCTCAGGGGGGAAAGAGGAAAAACTGTTTTTT
>TRBJ2-3|TRBD2|TRBV5-6|few
CASSWTYLAGETTDTQYF
TGTGCCAGCAGCTGGACTTACTTAGCGGGGGAAACCACAGATACGCAGTATTTT
>TRBJ1-4|NA|TRBV5-1|many
CASSLIQPTNEKLFF
TGCGCCAGCAGCTTGATCCAGCCAACTAATGAAAAACTGTTTTTT
>TRBJ1-1|NA|TRBV6-5|many
CASSYSAGRANTEAFF
TGTGCCAGCAGTTACTCCGCCGGCAGGGCTAACACTGAAGCTTTCTTT
>TRBJ2-7|TRBD1|TRBV5-6|NA
CARSSGTGSGVYEQYF
TGTGCCAGGAGCTCCGGGACAGGGAGCGGAGTATACGAGCAGTACTTC
>TRBJ2-3|TRBD2|TRBV7-2|NA
CASRPPSGDTQYF
TGTGCCAGCAGGCCTCCTAGCGGGGATACGCAGTATTTT
>TRBJ2-7|TRBD1|TRBV7-8|NA
CASSTHRGREGIDNEQYF
TGTGCCAGCAGTACCCACAGGGGGCGGGAAGGGATCGACAACGAGCAGTACTTC
>TRBJ1-1|TRBD1|TRBV20-1|NA
CSARDPGTGSTEAFF
TGCAGTGCTAGAGATCCCGGGACAGGGAGCACTGAAGCTTTCTTT
>TRBJ2-7|NA|TRBV12-3/TRBV12-4|many
CASSKGQTSYEQYF
TGTGCCAGCAGTAAAGGACAGACCTCCTACGAGCAGTACTTC
>TRBJ2-7|TRBD2|TRBV13|NA
CASSLGLAGVEYF
TGTGCCAGCAGCTTAGGCCTAGCGGGCGTGGAGTACTTC
>TRBJ1-2|NA|TRBV11-2|few
CASRPIGQGYGYTF
TGTGCCAGCAGGCCTATAGGGCAGGGATATGGCTACACCTTC